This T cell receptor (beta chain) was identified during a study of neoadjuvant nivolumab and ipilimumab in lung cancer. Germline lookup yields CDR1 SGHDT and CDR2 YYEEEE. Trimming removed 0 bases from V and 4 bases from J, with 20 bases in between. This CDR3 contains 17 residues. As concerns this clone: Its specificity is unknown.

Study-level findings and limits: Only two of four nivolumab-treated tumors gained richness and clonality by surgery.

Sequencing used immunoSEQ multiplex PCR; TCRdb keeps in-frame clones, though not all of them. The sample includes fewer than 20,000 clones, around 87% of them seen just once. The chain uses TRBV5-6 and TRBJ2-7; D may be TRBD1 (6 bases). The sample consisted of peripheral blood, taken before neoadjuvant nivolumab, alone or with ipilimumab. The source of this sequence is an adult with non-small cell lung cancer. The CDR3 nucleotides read TGTGCCAGCAGCTTGGACCCCCTAGGGGGTTGGGTTTACGAGCAGTACTTC. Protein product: CASSLDPLGGWVYEQYF.